The 5 T cell receptor beta chains below all came from one sample that was sequenced in a study of T cell repertoires in ileal Crohn's disease (dated by TCRdb to between 2017 and 2020). Library preparation was by the immunoSEQ multiplex PCR assay. This immuneACCESS table, as held by TCRdb, lists in-frame sequences with V and J called but not all clones. Of the missing ones, under half trace to an unresolved V gene in checked studies; the others have no known cause. For this sample there are nearly 11,000 clones; 70% to 80% appear just once. Around 7% of the sample is in the top ten clones. The time point label for this specimen denotes: neoterminal ileum biopsy at postoperative endoscopy, about 6 months after surgery. The sequencing input was ileal tissue. The origin of the receptors is an adult with Crohn's disease.

CDR3 residues: CASSFGRDRVIEQYF. The CDR3 nucleotides are TGTGCCAGCAGCTTCGGGAGGGACAGGGTCATAGAGCAGTACTTC. The rearrangement joins TRBV7-9 to TRBJ2-7; D is possibly TRBD1 (9 bases). CDR3 length equals 15 residues. Germline-derived CDR1 and CDR2 are SEHNR and FQNEAQ (reference sequence). The V and J ends lost 3 bases and 7 bases respectively, with 19 bases between them. Together with reference TRBV7-9 and TRBJ2-7, the CDR3 gives the full variable domain: DTGVSQNPRHKITKRGQNVTFRCDPISEHNRLYWYRQTLGQGPEFLTYFQNEAQLEKSRLLSDRFSAERPKGSFSTLEIQRTEQGDSAMYLCASSFGRDRVIEQYFGPGTRLTVT.

This chain connects TRBV18 to TRBJ2-7, with no clear D. CDR1 and CDR2 (germline): KGHSH, LQKENI. The V end was cut by 1 base, the J end by 4 bases, with 11 bases between. This CDR3 has 14 amino acids. The CDR3 region is CASSPQAGSYEQYF. The CDR3 DNA sequence: TGTGCCAGCTCACCACAGGCAGGATCATACGAGCAGTACTTC.

This clone showed up just once. The chain links TRBV5-8 to TRBJ1-2; TRBD1 aligns across 8 bases. The trim removed 0 bases at V and 4 bases at J, leaving 11 bases unmatched. Per the germline V gene, CDR1 is SGHTS and CDR2 is YDEGEE. The CDR3 covers 17 residues. CDR3 in amino acids: CASSLEAGGAGIYGYTF. CDR3 nucleotides: TGTGCCAGCAGCTTGGAGGCAGGGGGCGCCGGAATCTATGGCTACACCTTC.

The chain joins TRBV30 to TRBJ1-1; 8 nucleotides match TRBD1. V trimming: 2 bases; J trimming: 5 bases; junction bases outside the gene matches: 7. There are 14 residues in the CDR3. Germline values: CDR1 GTSNPN, CDR2 SVGIG (reference sequence). The CDR3 DNA is TGTGCCTGGAGTATCGACAGGGGAGGGACTGAAGCTTTCTTT. This sequence encodes CAWSIDRGGTEAFF.

The chain is built from TRBV5-1 and TRBJ2-5, with D perhaps matching TRBD1 (6 bases). Trimming shortened V by 0 bases and J by 4 bases, and 10 bases separated the two germline ends. Germline V gene sequence: CDR1 SGHRS, CDR2 YFSETQ. This CDR3 region has 14 residues. The CDR3 region has the DNA TGCGCCAGCAGCTTGGCCTTAGGGGGAGAGACCCAGTACTTC. This sequence encodes CASSLALGGETQYF.